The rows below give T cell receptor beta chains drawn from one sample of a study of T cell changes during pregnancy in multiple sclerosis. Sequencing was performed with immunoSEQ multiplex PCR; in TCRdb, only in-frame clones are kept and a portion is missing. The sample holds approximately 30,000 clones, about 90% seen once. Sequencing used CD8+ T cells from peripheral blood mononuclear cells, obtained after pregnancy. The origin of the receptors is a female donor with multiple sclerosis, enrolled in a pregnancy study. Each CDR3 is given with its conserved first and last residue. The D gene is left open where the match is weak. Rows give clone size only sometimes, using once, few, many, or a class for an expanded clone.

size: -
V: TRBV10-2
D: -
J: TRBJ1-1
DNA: TGCGCCACCACTGGGGGGAGGCCTGAAGCTTTCTTT
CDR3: CATTGGRPEAFF

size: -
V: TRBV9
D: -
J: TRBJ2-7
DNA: TGTGCCAGCAGCGTCGCCGGGACTCCGGTCAACGAGCAGTACTTC
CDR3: CASSVAGTPVNEQYF

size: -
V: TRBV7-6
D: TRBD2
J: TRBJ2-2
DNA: TGTGCCAGCAGCTCGGGAGGCGCCGGGGAGCTGTTTTTT
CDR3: CASSSGGAGELFF

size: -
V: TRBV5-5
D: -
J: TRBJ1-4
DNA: TGTGCCAGCAGCTTGGACGGTGCAACTAATGAAAAACTGTTTTTT
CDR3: CASSLDGATNEKLFF

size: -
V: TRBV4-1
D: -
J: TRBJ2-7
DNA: TGCGCCAGCAGCCAAGGGGGCAGGGGTTACGAGCAGTACTTC
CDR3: CASSQGGRGYEQYF

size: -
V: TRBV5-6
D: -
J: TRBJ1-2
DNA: TGTGCCAGCAGCTTGGGGACTAATGGCTACACCTTC
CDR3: CASSLGTNGYTF

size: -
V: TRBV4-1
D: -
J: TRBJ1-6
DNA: TGCGCCAGCAGCCAAAGGGGCCTGGAGAATTCACCCCTCCACTTT
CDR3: CASSQRGLENSPLHF

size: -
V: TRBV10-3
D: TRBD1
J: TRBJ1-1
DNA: TGTGCCATCAGTGAGACAGGGGCCACTGAAGCTTTCTTT
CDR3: CAISETGATEAFF

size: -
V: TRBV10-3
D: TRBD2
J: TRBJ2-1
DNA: TGTGCCTCACGGGATAGCGGGGGCCATTGGGTTCCGTTCTTC
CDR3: CASRDSGGHWVPFF

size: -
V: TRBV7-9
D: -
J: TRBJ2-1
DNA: TGTGCCATCACCCCTGGGGGGGCAGGTATTTCGAGTGAGCAGTTCTTC
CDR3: CAITPGGAGISSEQFF

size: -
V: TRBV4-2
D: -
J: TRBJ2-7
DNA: TGTGCCAGCAGCCAAGACCTCCGGGGGTTCTACGAGCAGTACTTC
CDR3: CASSQDLRGFYEQYF

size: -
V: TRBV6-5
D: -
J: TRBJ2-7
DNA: TGTGCCAGCAGTTACTCGACTGCAGGGATCTACGAGCAGTACTTC
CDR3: CASSYSTAGIYEQYF

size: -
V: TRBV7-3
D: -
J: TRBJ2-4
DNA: TGTGCCAGCAGCTTATTAGAAGAGGACATTCAGTACTTC
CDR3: CASSLLEEDIQYF

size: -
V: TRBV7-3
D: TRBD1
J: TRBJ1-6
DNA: TGTGCCAGCACCGGGACAGCCGATAATTCACCCCTCCACTTT
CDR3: CASTGTADNSPLHF

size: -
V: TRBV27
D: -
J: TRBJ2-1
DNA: TGTGCCAGCAGCCTAATGACAACGATCAATGAGCAGTTCTTC
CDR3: CASSLMTTINEQFF

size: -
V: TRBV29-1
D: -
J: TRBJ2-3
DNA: TGCAGCGTGGGGTCGTACGGGGGGCTCACAGATACGCAGTATTTT
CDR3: CSVGSYGGLTDTQYF

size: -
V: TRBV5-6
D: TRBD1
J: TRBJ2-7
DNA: TGTGCCAGCAGCTTGGGGACAGGGGTGTTTGAGCAGTACTTC
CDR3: CASSLGTGVFEQYF

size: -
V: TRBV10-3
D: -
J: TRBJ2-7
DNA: TGTGCCATCAGTGAATTAGGGGGTAACTCCTACGAGCAGTACTTC
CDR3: CAISELGGNSYEQYF

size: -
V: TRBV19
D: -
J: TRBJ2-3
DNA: TGTGCCAGTAGTATCCTAGGACAGAGTCCAGATACGCAGTATTTT
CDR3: CASSILGQSPDTQYF

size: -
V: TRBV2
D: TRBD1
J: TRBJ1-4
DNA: TGTGCCAGCAGTGAGGGTACAGGGGATGAAAAACTGTTTTTT
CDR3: CASSEGTGDEKLFF

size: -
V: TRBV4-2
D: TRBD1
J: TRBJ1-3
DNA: TGTGCCAGCAGCCGCCGACAGGGGAGAAACACCATATATTTT
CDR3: CASSRRQGRNTIYF

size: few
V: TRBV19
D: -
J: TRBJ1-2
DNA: TGTGCCGTACAGGGTTTAGGATCGGAGCACTATGGCTACACCTTC
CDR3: CAVQGLGSEHYGYTF

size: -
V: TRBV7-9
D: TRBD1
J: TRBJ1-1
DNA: TGTGCCAGCAGCCTCCCCGGACAGGGTGGGGACACTGAAGCTTTCTTT
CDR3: CASSLPGQGGDTEAFF

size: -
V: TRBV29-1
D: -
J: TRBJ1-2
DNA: TGCAGCGTCGAGGGGGACTATGGCTACACCTTC
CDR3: CSVEGDYGYTF

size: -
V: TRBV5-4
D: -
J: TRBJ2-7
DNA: TGTGCCAGCAGCTTGTGGACAGACGAGCAGTACTTC
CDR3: CASSLWTDEQYF

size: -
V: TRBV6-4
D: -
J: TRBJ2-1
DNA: TGTGCCACTTCGTGGGGGGAAACTAGTAATGAGCAGTTCTTC
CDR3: CATSWGETSNEQFF

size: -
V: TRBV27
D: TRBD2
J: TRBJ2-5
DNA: TGTGCCAGCAGTTCCACTAGGACTAGCGGGGGGCCCCTGGGGGAGACCCAGTACTTC
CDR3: CASSSTRTSGGPLGETQYF

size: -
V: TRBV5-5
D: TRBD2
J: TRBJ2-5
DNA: TGTGCCAGCCTGACCGGACTAGCGGGGGGAGAGACCCAGTACTTC
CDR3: CASLTGLAGGETQYF

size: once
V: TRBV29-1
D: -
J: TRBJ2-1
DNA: TGCGTAACGTGGGCCAATGAGCAGTTCTTC
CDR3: CVTWANEQFF

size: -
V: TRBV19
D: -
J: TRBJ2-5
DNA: TGTGCCAGTATCAAGGACACCCAAGAGACCCAGTACTTC
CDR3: CASIKDTQETQYF

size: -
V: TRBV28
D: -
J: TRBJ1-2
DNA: TGTGCCAGCGGAGACAGGCAAGCCTTC
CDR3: CASGDRQAF

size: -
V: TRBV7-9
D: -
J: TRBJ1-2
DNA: TGTGCCAGCAGCTTAGCGTCTGACAGCCTGACTAACTATGGCTACACCTTC
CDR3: CASSLASDSLTNYGYTF

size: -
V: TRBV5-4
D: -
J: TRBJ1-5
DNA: TGTGCCAGCAGCGGGGAGGGCCAGCCCCAGCATTTT
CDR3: CASSGEGQPQHF

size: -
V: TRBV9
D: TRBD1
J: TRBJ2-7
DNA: TGTGCCAGCAGCGAAGGGACAGGGGGCGACGAGCAGTACTTC
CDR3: CASSEGTGGDEQYF

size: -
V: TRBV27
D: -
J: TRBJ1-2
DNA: TGTGCCAGCAGTTCCGCCCAGGCCTATGGCTACACCTTC
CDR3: CASSSAQAYGYTF

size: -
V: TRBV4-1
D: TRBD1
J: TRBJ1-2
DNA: TGCGCCAGCAGCCAAGATTTGACAGGGGGCTATGGCTACACCTTC
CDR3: CASSQDLTGGYGYTF

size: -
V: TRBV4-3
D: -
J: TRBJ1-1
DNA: TGCGCCAGCAGCCAACAGGGTATGCCTGAAGCTTTCTTT
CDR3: CASSQQGMPEAFF